This TCR beta chain was captured by sequencing in a study of blood T cell repertoires in COVID-19. Profiling relied on immunoSEQ multiplex PCR, and the TCRdb table lists in-frame clones only, not all of them. The sample lists about 82,000 clones; 80% were seen once. The CDR3 has 16 amino acids. The V gene's germline CDR1 is MDHEN and CDR2 SYDVKM. V gave up 6 bases and J gave up 4 bases; unmatched junction bases: 13. Material: peripheral blood. This sequence joins TRBV28 and TRBJ1-1; 8 nucleotides match TRBD1. The TCR was taken from a woman in her 40s with active or convalescent COVID-19. This chain's CDR3 is CASSQMRGQGLTEAFF. The DNA of the CDR3 is TGTGCCAGCAGCCAGATGCGCGGACAGGGCCTCACTGAAGCTTTCTTT. The full variable domain, with the rest looked up from reference TRBV28 and TRBJ1-1, is DVKVTQSSRYLVKRTGEKVFLECVQDMDHENMFWYRQDPGLGLRLIYFSYDVKMKEKGDIPEGYSVSREKKERFSLILESASTNQTSMYLCASSQMRGQGLTEAFFGQGTRLTVV.